These 10 T cell receptor beta chains share one sample of origin, sequenced in a study of blood T cells in healthy people across ages. A second PCR of 7 to 11 cycles used a sample-barcoded 5' primer and a J-beta primer mix. TCRdb fed the 5' RACE reads into MiXCR, producing one record per CDR3 protein. This table has over 600,000 distinct CDR3 sequences, over 20% appearing once. The sequencing sample was made of blood. The receptors derive from a man aged 65 to 85 in good health.

In this sample, this clonotype turned up once. A much larger clonotype is one base distant, so this may be a read error. The chain joins TRBV6-5 to TRBJ1-3; D is unresolved. Per germline, CDR1 MNHEY and CDR2 SVGAGI. This CDR3 has 14 residues. The CDR3 nucleotides read TGTGCCAGCAGTGATACAGACTCTGGACACACCATATATTTT. It translates to CASSDTDSGHTIYF.

This clonotype was seen only a few times. V and J are TRBV5-1 and TRBJ1-1; TRBD1 is a possible D gene (6 bases). In germline, CDR1 is SGHRS, CDR2 YFSETQ. Trimming removed 4 bases from V and 7 bases from J, with 14 bases in between. The CDR3 runs 13 residues. CDR3 region: CASSQKGHSEAFF. The CDR3 DNA follows: TGCGCCAGCAGCCAAAAGGGACACAGTGAAGCTTTCTTT.

This clonotype occurred a few times. The rearrangement links TRBV5-6 to TRBJ2-5; D possibly corresponds to TRBD1 (6 bases). The CDR3 contains 13 residues. V dropped 0 bases and J dropped 5 bases, with 8 bases sitting between them. Per the germline V gene, CDR1 is SGHDT and CDR2 is YYEEEE. The CDR3 DNA reads TGTGCCAGCAGCTTGGGGGGGCACGAGACCCAGTACTTC. Its translation is CASSLGGHETQYF.

This clonotype showed up just a few times. The chain combines TRBV20-1 with TRBJ2-4; TRBD2 matches at 11 bases. The CDR3 consists of 15 residues. J lost 2 bases, V lost 6 bases, and 6 bases had no gene match. Germline V gene data show CDR1 as DFQATT and CDR2 as SNEGSKA (reference sequence). The CDR3 loop reads CSADSGRDPKNIQYF. The CDR3, as DNA: TGCAGTGCGGATAGCGGGAGGGACCCCAAAAACATTCAGTACTTC.

The chain uses TRBV10-3 and TRBJ1-1; D may be TRBD1 (5 bases). This CDR3 region has 13 residues. V lost 6 bases, J lost 1 base, and 9 bases lay in between. Germline V CDR1 and CDR2: ENHRY, SYGVKD. The CDR3 nucleotides are TGTGCCATCAGGACGCAGGGGAACACTGAAGCTTTCTTT. Protein: CAIRTQGNTEAFF.

The V and J genes are TRBV20-1 and TRBJ1-2; 9 bases map to TRBD1. With V trimmed by 5 bases and J by 8 bases, 15 bases remained unmatched. Germline lookup yields CDR1 DFQATT and CDR2 SNEGSKA (reference sequence). There are 15 residues in the CDR3. In DNA form, the CDR3 reads TGCAGTGCTGAGGGGGGACGGGACAGGGAATACGGCTACACCTTC. It is translated as CSAEGGRDREYGYTF.

Only a few counts were recorded for this clonotype. The V and J genes are TRBV12-3 or TRBV12-4 and TRBJ1-2; 8 bases map to TRBD1. This CDR3 is 16 amino acids long. With 7 bases clipped from V and 5 bases from J, the junction kept 15 bases outside the gene matches. The CDR3, as DNA: TGTGCCAGCACCCAACAGGGGGGGCCTCCAGCATATGGCTACACCTTC. Translating gives CASTQQGGPPAYGYTF.

The chain carries TRBV18 and TRBJ2-7; 7 bases are a match to TRBD1. The length of the CDR3 is 11 residues. After removal of 5 bases from V and 9 bases from J, the junction contained 4 bases not matched to a gene. Per germline, CDR1 KGHSH and CDR2 LQKENI. CDR3 DNA sequence: TGTGCCAGCTCAGACGACAGGGCGCAGTACTTC. This codes for CASSDDRAQYF.

The CDR3 bases are TGCGCCAGCAGTCCAAGATCGAGGTTACAAGAGACCCAGTACTTC. Translated, it gives CASSPRSRLQETQYF. The chain joins TRBV4-1 to TRBJ2-5; D is uncertain. V was clipped by 6 bases and J by 2 bases, with 16 bases between them. CDR3 length equals 15 residues. CDR1 is MGHRA, CDR2 YSYEKL, per germline.

This clonotype was seen only a few times. The chain carries TRBV20-1 and TRBJ2-2, with unresolved D. The CDR3 sequence is 13 residues long. The germline CDR1 and CDR2 sequences are DFQATT and SNEGSKA (reference sequence). V was pared by 1 base and J by 5 bases, with 8 bases between. CDR3 DNA: TGCAGTGCTAGAGGGTCCATGACCGGGGAGCTGTTTTTT. This codes for CSARGSMTGELFF.